This T cell receptor beta chain was retrieved from a study of blood T cell repertoires in COVID-19. Study as a whole: Acute and convalescent COVID-19 samples came from the United States, Italy and Spain. Nucleic acid was either cDNA or gDNA, and it came from T cells, B-cell-depleted T cells, or PBMCs.

Authors' methods: Counts of nucleated cells, estimated from reference gene primer amplification, were obtained. Profiled with immunoSEQ multiplex PCR; TCRdb holds only in-frame clones, not every one. Clone size and the V and J calls come from that table; the DNA yielded D and trimming. The sample contains 70,000 or so clones, roughly 79% of which appear only once. The sequence came from a man in his 60s with acute or convalescent COVID-19. Sequenced material: peripheral blood.

CDR3 DNA sequence: TGCGCCAGCAGCCAACAAACCACAGACAGCATCTCTGGAAACACCATATATTTT. This codes for CASSQQTTDSISGNTIYF. The chain has TRBV4-1 and TRBJ1-3, with D possibly matching TRBD1 (5 bases). The V end was cut by 2 bases, the J end by 0 bases, with 17 bases between. The CDR3 length is 18 residues. Germline V CDR1 and CDR2: MGHRA, YSYEKL.